This T cell receptor beta chain was identified in a study of T cells expressing NK-cell markers. Study overall: Researchers got TCR beta repertoires out of sorted CD3+CD56+NKG2C+, CD3+CD56+NKG2C- and CD3+CD56-NKG2C+ T cells.

Notes on the study in general: The CD3+CD56-NKG2C+ fraction of several donors was also led by these clonotypes. NKG2C+ dominant clonotype frequencies in more than 5 donors were roughly 1.0-7.5% of CD8+ T cells.

This CDR3 is built from 17 residues. From germline, CDR1 is ENHRY and CDR2 SYGVKD. The TCR beta cDNA came from 5'RACE template switching with UMIs. TCRdb re-called the 5' RACE reads and gives one entry per CDR3 protein, without DNA. The sample's table shows roughly 160,000 distinct CDR3 sequences. Remarks on this clonotype: Its cognate antigen is unknown.

This TCR was recovered from a woman aged 18-70 years in good health. The material sequenced was blood T cells: a sorted CD56 or NKG2C T cell subset, CD4+ or CD8+ T cells, or bulk PBMC T cells (not recorded which). The chain has TRBV10-3 and TRBJ2-1; no DNA is available, so the TRBD2 call from TCRdb remains unchecked. CDR3 amino acids: CAISERAGTSAYNEQFF.